These 30 T cell receptor beta chains were all obtained from the same sample, sequenced in a study of response to subunit inactivated influenza vaccine. TCRdb redid the calling of the RT-PCR reads with MiXCR, one entry per CDR3 protein. The repertoire consists of hundreds of thousands of distinct CDR3 sequences, with more than 15% occurring once and the leading ten covering over 2.5%. Specimen: CD4+ T cells sorted from PBMCs, collected less than 25 months after vaccination. All receptors come from a man aged 50 to 69 who received an inactivated influenza vaccine.

V and J are TRBV6-1 and TRBJ1-1, with TRBD1 matching over 7 bases. The CDR3 runs to 15 residues. The germline V gene has CDR1 MNHNS and CDR2 SASEGT. The J segment lost 1 base and the V segment lost 5 bases, leaving 7 bases of the junction unmatched. Here the CDR3 DNA reads TGTGCCAGCAGTCTTCGGACAGGAGGGAACACTGAAGCTTTCTTT. It translates to CASSLRTGGNTEAFF.

The rearrangement links TRBV18 to TRBJ2-3; D is perhaps TRBD2 (5 bases). Trimming removed 6 bases from V and 6 bases from J, with 16 bases in between. CDR1 KGHSH and CDR2 LQKENI come from the germline V gene. This CDR3 is built from 14 residues. The CDR3 DNA reads TGTGCCAGCTCCCAGGCGGGCGGCAAGGATACGCAGTATTTT. Translating it yields CASSQAGGKDTQYF.

This chain connects TRBV14 to TRBJ2-1; 7 bases map to TRBD2. Germline lookup yields CDR1 SGHDN and CDR2 FVKESK. The CDR3 extends over 13 amino acids. Trimming took 0 bases from V and 13 from J; bases not matched to a gene: 6. CDR3 DNA: TGTGCCAGCAGCCAAGATTCCGGGGGGACCCAGTTCTTC. Amino acid sequence: CASSQDSGGTQFF.

This sequence joins TRBV6-1 and TRBJ2-2, with 8 bases matching TRBD2. This CDR3 is 15 amino acids long. V dropped 4 bases and J dropped 5; count of bases not matched to a gene: 6. Germline lookup yields CDR1 MNHNS and CDR2 SASEGT. CDR3 in DNA: TGTGCCAGCAGTGCTCGCGGGGGGCTGACCGGGGAGCTGTTTTTT. This gives the protein CASSARGGLTGELFF.

The CDR3 loop is CASSYPSAGGAFNEQFF. CDR3 coding DNA: TGTGCCAGCAGTTACCCGAGCGCGGGAGGCGCCTTCAATGAGCAGTTCTTC. The rearrangement links TRBV6-5 to TRBJ2-1; 8 positions agree with TRBD2. Germline V CDR1 and CDR2: MNHEY, SVGAGI. The CDR3 covers 17 residues. V was clipped by 2 bases and J by 6 bases; unmatched bases: 12.

Only a few counts were recorded for this clonotype. This chain connects TRBV7-8 to TRBJ2-5, with D maybe TRBD1 (6 bases). Trimming left V 4 bases short and J 0 bases short, with 6 bases between. Germline loops: CDR1 SGHVS, CDR2 FQNEAQ. This CDR3 comprises 13 residues. The CDR3 coding sequence is TGTGCCAGCAGCTCAGGGGACCAAGAGACCCAGTACTTC. Protein product: CASSSGDQETQYF.

The chain recombines TRBV7-2 with TRBJ1-1, with no clear D. CDR3 length: 16 residues. Trimming shortened V by 0 bases and J by 5 bases, and 16 bases separated the two germline ends. The germline gives CDR1 SGHTA, CDR2 FQGNSA. The CDR3 reads CASSLALVVKGTEAFF. The CDR3 DNA follows: TGTGCCAGCAGCTTAGCGCTCGTTGTTAAGGGAACTGAAGCTTTCTTT.

The CDR3 nucleotides are TGTGCCAGCAGCCGGGACAGGGATTACACAGATACGCAGTATTTT. This codes for CASSRDRDYTDTQYF. The rearrangement links TRBV7-2 to TRBJ2-3; 9 bases map to TRBD1. CDR3 length equals 15 residues. V shed 5 bases and J 2 bases; nucleotides not matched to a gene: 5. In germline, CDR1 is SGHTA, CDR2 FQGNSA.

This clonotype was counted only a few times. The V and J genes are TRBV20-1 and TRBJ2-3, with TRBD2 identical over 10 bases. The CDR3 is 15 amino acids. V shed 0 bases, J shed 4 bases, and the junction held 4 bases outside the gene matches. In germline, CDR1 is DFQATT, CDR2 SNEGSKA (reference sequence). The CDR3 DNA reads TGCAGTGCTAGAGAAATTAGCGGGGGGTCAGATACGCAGTATTTT. It codes for CSAREISGGSDTQYF.

The chain uses TRBV20-1 and TRBJ2-5; no clear D gene. The CDR3 is made up of 12 amino acids. Trimming took 2 bases from V and 5 from J, leaving 9 bases between them. Germline lookup yields CDR1 DFQATT and CDR2 SNEGSKA (reference sequence). CDR3 coding DNA: TGCAGTGCTAGACTAGTAGGGGAGACCCAGTACTTC. Translated, it gives CSARLVGETQYF.

This clonotype has only a few counts. This chain links TRBV12-3 or TRBV12-4 with TRBJ2-3, with 10 bases lining up with TRBD2. The CDR3 has 16 amino acids. V gave up 4 bases and J gave up 3 bases; unmatched junction bases: 7. Here the CDR3 DNA reads TGTGCCAGCAGTTCTAGCGGGAGTGGGTTGACAGATACGCAGTATTTT. This encodes CASSSSGSGLTDTQYF.

This chain uses TRBV12-3 or TRBV12-4 with TRBJ2-7; TRBD1 agrees at 10 bases. J was trimmed by 9 bases and V by 5 bases; bases with no gene match: 13. The CDR3 is 15 amino acids. CDR3 residues: CASSTPGQGPRRQYF. CDR3 in DNA: TGTGCCAGCAGTACCCCGGGACAGGGGCCGCGAAGGCAGTACTTC.

V usage is TRBV5-1 and J usage is TRBJ2-7; 7 nucleotides match TRBD1. This CDR3 contains 15 residues. V shed 7 bases, J shed 1 base, and the junction held 11 bases outside the gene matches. CDR1 SGHRS and CDR2 YFSETQ come from the germline V gene. CDR3 in amino acids: CASRASTGTSYEQYF. CDR3 nucleotides: TGCGCCAGCCGAGCCTCGACAGGGACATCCTACGAGCAGTACTTC.

This clonotype occurred a few times. V gene TRBV5-1 combines with J gene TRBJ2-3, with D uncertain. Germline CDR1 is SGHRS and CDR2 is YFSETQ. CDR3 length: 13 amino acids. V lost 0 bases to trimming and J lost 4 bases, with 6 bases between them. CDR3 amino acids: CASSLATADTQYF. The CDR3 DNA reads TGCGCCAGCAGCTTGGCTACCGCAGATACGCAGTATTTT.

This clonotype turned up a few times. The rearrangement joins TRBV3-1 to TRBJ1-1, with TRBD1 as a possible D gene (5 bases). This CDR3 has 15 residues. Trimming took 0 bases from V and 4 from J, leaving 12 bases between them. The germline CDR1 and CDR2 sequences are LGHDT and YNNKEL (reference sequence). The CDR3 spells CASSQDRGRFTEAFF. CDR3 sequence (DNA): TGTGCCAGCAGCCAAGATCGGGGGAGGTTCACTGAAGCTTTCTTT.

The rearrangement uses TRBV20-1 and TRBJ2-4; 8 nucleotides agree with TRBD1. The trim removed 0 bases at V and 7 bases at J, leaving 5 bases unmatched. The CDR3 extends over 14 amino acids. Germline loops: CDR1 DFQATT, CDR2 SNEGSKA (reference sequence). CDR3 coding DNA: TGCAGTGCTAGAGACTGGCAGGGGGCGAACATTCAGTACTTC. Translated, it gives CSARDWQGANIQYF.

This clonotype was counted once. CDR3 loop: CASSDPGTNNNEQFF. CDR3 coding DNA: TGCGCCAGCAGCGATCCCGGGACTAACAACAATGAGCAGTTCTTC. The chain employs TRBV5-1 and TRBJ2-1; 7 positions agree with TRBD2. CDR1 SGHRS and CDR2 YFSETQ come from the germline V gene. This CDR3 is 15 amino acids long. J was trimmed by 5 bases and V by 4 bases; bases with no gene match: 9.

This clonotype was detected ten times or more. The chain combines TRBV19 with TRBJ2-3; 7 bases are a match to TRBD2. Germline lookup yields CDR1 LNHDA and CDR2 SQIVND (reference sequence). Losses at the gene ends were 5 bases for V and 0 bases for J; bases not matched to a gene: 8. The CDR3 has 16 residues. In DNA, the CDR3 is TGTGCCAGTAGTCACAGCGCGGGGGTGAGCACAGATACGCAGTATTTT. It encodes CASSHSAGVSTDTQYF.

There are many counts of this clonotype. This chain connects TRBV28 to TRBJ2-1, with 14 bases that match TRBD2. This CDR3 is 18 amino acids long. V lost 5 bases, J lost 2 bases, and 8 bases stayed unmatched. Germline CDR1 and CDR2: MDHEN and SYDVKM. CDR3 region: CASSPGTSGGPPYNEQFF. The CDR3 nucleotides read TGTGCCAGCAGTCCTGGGACTAGCGGGGGCCCACCCTACAATGAGCAGTTCTTC.

This clonotype was seen ten or more times. A read error may account for a junction end that differs from germline. This sequence joins TRBV5-1 and TRBJ2-2; D perhaps matches TRBD1 (5 bases). Germline V gene data show CDR1 as SGHRS and CDR2 as YFSETQ. The CDR3 runs to 13 residues. The DNA of the CDR3 is TGTGCCAGCAGTACAGGACCCACCGGGGAGCTGTTTTTT. It codes for CASSTGPTGELFF. Complete variable domain (other parts from reference TRBV5-1 and TRBJ2-2): KAGVTQTPRYLIKTRGQQVTLSCSPISGHRSVSWYQQTPGQGLQFLFEYFSETQRNKGNFPGRFSGRQFSNSRSEMNVSTLELGDSALYLCASSTGPTGELFFGEGSRLTVL.

The chain couples TRBV20-1 to TRBJ1-1; no definite D call. Germline V gene lookup returns CDR1 DFQATT and CDR2 SNEGSKA (reference sequence). The CDR3 sequence is 13 residues long. V was trimmed by 0 bases and J by 9 bases, leaving 14 bases between them. The CDR3 sequence is CSARDEGARQAFF. CDR3 bases: TGCAGTGCTAGAGATGAAGGTGCCCGTCAAGCTTTCTTT.

This chain connects TRBV6-1 to TRBJ2-7; 13 bases fit TRBD2. CDR1 and CDR2 from the germline V gene are MNHNS and SASEGT. V lost 5 bases to trimming and J lost 9 bases; unmatched junction nucleotides: 10. This CDR3 has 15 amino acids. In DNA form, the CDR3 reads TGTGCCAGCAGTAAATCCTGGACTAGCGGGAGTTGGCAGTACTTC. Protein sequence: CASSKSWTSGSWQYF.

This clonotype appeared a few times. The chain employs TRBV4-3 and TRBJ1-2; 11 nucleotides align to TRBD1. This CDR3 contains 15 residues. The trim removed 3 bases at V and 3 bases at J, leaving 3 bases unmatched. Germline V CDR1 and CDR2: LGHNA, YSLEER. The CDR3 nucleotides read TGCGCCAGCAGCCAGGTGGGACAGGGGGACTATGGCTACACCTTC. Translating it yields CASSQVGQGDYGYTF.

The chain employs TRBV4-1 and TRBJ2-3, with a tentative D call TRBD1 (6 bases). The CDR3 length is 13 residues. Germline CDR1 is MGHRA and CDR2 is YSYEKL. V was trimmed by 0 bases and J by 9 bases, leaving 10 bases between them. The CDR3: CASSQDQGLTQYF. As DNA, the CDR3 is TGCGCCAGCAGCCAAGATCAGGGGTTGACGCAGTATTTT.

In its sample, this clonotype was seen a few times. This rearrangement joins TRBV9 to TRBJ1-1; D is ambiguous. Per the germline V gene, CDR1 is SGDLS and CDR2 is YYNGEE. This CDR3 spans 14 amino acids. Between the trimmed V and J ends, which lost 0 bases and 1 base, there was a span of 7 bases. This chain's CDR3 is CASSVAPENTEAFF. The CDR3 coding sequence is TGTGCCAGCAGCGTAGCACCGGAGAACACTGAAGCTTTCTTT.

The rearrangement uses TRBV3-1 and TRBJ2-5; D might be TRBD1 or TRBD2, each matching 5 bases. The V gene's germline CDR1 is LGHDT and CDR2 YNNKEL (reference sequence). Trimming removed 0 bases at V and 1 base at J, with 12 bases between. The CDR3 loop spans 16 amino acids. CDR3 DNA: TGTGCCAGCAGCCAAGATCGAGGGGTGGTCCAAGAGACCCAGTACTTC. Its protein is CASSQDRGVVQETQYF.

This clonotype appeared a few times. This chain uses TRBV20-1 with TRBJ2-1; 14 nucleotides line up with TRBD2. Trimming at V came to 2 bases and at J to 1 base, leaving 13 bases not matched to a gene. Germline V gives CDR1 DFQATT, CDR2 SNEGSKA (reference sequence). The CDR3 loop spans 20 amino acids. The CDR3 protein is CSARSLGLAGGSRSYNEQFF. The CDR3 DNA reads as TGCAGTGCTAGATCACTCGGACTAGCGGGAGGATCCCGATCCTACAATGAGCAGTTCTTC.

This clonotype has a handful of counts. V usage is TRBV13 and J usage is TRBJ2-3; 9 bases match TRBD1. There are 15 residues in the CDR3. Looked up from germline, CDR1 is PRHDT and CDR2 is FYEKMQ (reference sequence). Trimming cost V 5 bases and J 0 bases; bases outside gene matches: 3. The chain's CDR3 is CASSPTGGSTDTQYF. In DNA, the CDR3 is TGTGCCAGCAGCCCGACAGGGGGTAGCACAGATACGCAGTATTTT. Based on the CDR3 plus reference TRBV13 and TRBJ2-3, the full variable domain is AAGVIQSPRHLIKEKRETATLKCYPIPRHDTVYWYQQGPGQDPQFLISFYEKMQSDKGSIPDRFSAQQFSDYHSELNMSSLELGDSALYFCASSPTGGSTDTQYFGPGTRLTVL.

The V and J genes are TRBV20-1 and TRBJ2-6, with D perhaps TRBD2 (5 bases). The CDR3 consists of 16 residues. Germline V gene sequence: CDR1 DFQATT, CDR2 SNEGSKA (reference sequence). Between the trimmed V and J ends, which lost 2 bases and 1 base, there was a span of 12 bases. The CDR3 region has the DNA TGCAGTGCTAGAAATTACGGGGTGTCTGGGGCCAACGTCCTGACTTTC. Translation: CSARNYGVSGANVLTF.

This clonotype was picked up a small number of times. The chain has TRBV5-1 and TRBJ2-2; a weak D match, TRBD1 (6 bases). Trimming removed 1 base at V and 1 base at J, with 17 bases between. The CDR3 is 18 amino acids. Germline CDR1 is SGHRS and CDR2 is YFSETQ. The CDR3 here is CASSLLFSEQGNTGELFF. The CDR3 DNA reads as TGCGCCAGCAGCTTGTTGTTTAGTGAACAGGGGAACACCGGGGAGCTGTTTTTT.